The 9 T cell receptor beta chains in this list originate from one sample, sequenced in a study of T cell changes during pregnancy in multiple sclerosis. Assay used: immunoSEQ multiplex PCR; TCRdb lists only in-frame clones, some missing. This sample has 42,000 or so clones, with approximately 94% found just once. Sequencing was performed on CD4+ T cells from peripheral blood mononuclear cells, taken after pregnancy. All receptors come from a female donor with multiple sclerosis, enrolled in a pregnancy study.

The gene calls are TRBV15 and TRBJ2-7, with TRBD2 matching over 12 bases. Germline trimming cut 4 bases from V and 3 bases from J; bases unmatched to any gene: 4. This CDR3 has 15 residues. Germline assignment: CDR1 LNHNV and CDR2 YYDKDF (reference sequence). In DNA form, the CDR3 reads TGTGCCACCAGCATTACTAGCGGGGGGAACTACGAGCAGTACTTC. Amino acids: CATSITSGGNYEQYF.

V gene TRBV6-1 combines with J gene TRBJ1-5, with a possible D match to TRBD1 (6 bases). Germline CDR1 and CDR2: MNHNS and SASEGT. Trimming took off 2 bases at V and 9 bases at J, with 20 bases between the two ends. CDR3 length: 16 amino acids. The CDR3 region has the DNA TGTGCCAGCAGTGAACCGACAGGTGGGGGTAGTAGGCCCCAGCATTTT. Its translation: CASSEPTGGGSRPQHF.

V and J are TRBV5-8 and TRBJ2-1, with TRBD2 identical over 8 bases. After removal of 2 bases from V and 3 bases from J, the junction contained 4 bases not matched to a gene. Germline assignment: CDR1 SGHTS and CDR2 YDEGEE. The CDR3 length is 15 residues. The CDR3 spells CASSLAGEIYNEQFF. The CDR3 region has the DNA TGTGCCAGCAGCTTAGCGGGGGAGATCTACAATGAGCAGTTCTTC.

Notes on this clone: One junction end disagrees with the germline gene, perhaps due to a read error. The chain carries TRBV7-7 and TRBJ2-1, with 7 nucleotides matching TRBD1. The germline V gene has CDR1 SSHAT and CDR2 FNYEAQ (reference sequence). The CDR3 has 14 amino acids. This chain's CDR3 is CASSLVGTDNEQFF. The CDR3 coding sequence is TGTGCTAGCAGCTTAGTCGGGACAGACAATGAGCAGTTCTTC.

This clone was counted once. The gene calls are TRBV5-6 and TRBJ1-6; D call uncertain. The CDR3 runs to 16 residues. V gave up 2 bases and J gave up 5 bases, with 14 bases separating them. Germline CDR1 and CDR2: SGHDT and YYEEEE. Here the CDR3 DNA reads TGTGCCAGCAGCTTTGTAGCCGGACTGAATAATTCACCCCTCCACTTT. Amino acids: CASSFVAGLNNSPLHF.

The V gene is TRBV9, the J gene TRBJ1-2; TRBD1 matches at 10 bases. CDR3 length equals 13 residues. The germline V gene has CDR1 SGDLS and CDR2 YYNGEE. V was clipped by 4 bases and J by 7 bases; unmatched bases: 4. CDR3 DNA: TGTGCCAGCAGCAACCGGGACAGGGGTGGCTACACCTTC. Amino acid sequence: CASSNRDRGGYTF.

V gene TRBV9 combines with J gene TRBJ2-3; TRBD2 is a possible D gene (6 bases). The length of the CDR3 is 13 residues. Germline V gene lookup returns CDR1 SGDLS and CDR2 YYNGEE. Trimming shortened V by 4 bases and J by 5 bases, and 11 bases separated the two germline ends. CDR3 nucleotide sequence: TGTGCCAGCAGCAGGGGACTTCGAGATACGCAGTATTTT. It translates to CASSRGLRDTQYF.

The chain combines TRBV7-6 with TRBJ1-1, with D possibly TRBD1 on 6 matching bases. Germline CDR1 and CDR2: SGHVS and FNYEAQ. This CDR3 contains 13 residues. Trimming shortened V by 2 bases and J by 3 bases, and 7 bases separated the two germline ends. The DNA of the CDR3 is TGTGCCAGCAGCTTAAAGGGGGACACTGAAGCTTTCTTT. Amino acid sequence: CASSLKGDTEAFF.

V is TRBV15 and J is TRBJ2-2, with D tentatively TRBD2 (5 bases). Trimming removed 3 bases from V and 4 bases from J, with 12 bases in between. CDR1 is LNHNV and CDR2 is YYDKDF in the germline V gene (reference sequence). The CDR3 totals 15 residues. The CDR3 DNA sequence: TGTGCCACCAGCAGCAAACGGACTCCCACCGGGGAGCTGTTTTTT. Translated: CATSSKRTPTGELFF. The full variable domain, in which reference TRBV15 and TRBJ2-2 provide the parts outside the CDR3, is DAMVIQNPRYQVTQFGKPVTLSCSQTLNHNVMYWYQQKSSQAPKLLFHYYDKDFNNEADTPDNFQSRRPNTSFCFLDIRSPGLGDTAMYLCATSSKRTPTGELFFGEGSRLTVL.